These 27 T cell receptor beta chains share one sample of origin, sequenced in a study of T cell responses to AZD1222 COVID-19 vaccine. The data were produced by immunoSEQ multiplex PCR, yet TCRdb's version contains in-frame clones alone and is incomplete. The profile shows 130,000 or so clones, about 93% of them singletons. This material consisted of peripheral blood, taken on day 0 of AZD1222 vaccination. These receptors all come from an adult in good health.

This rearrangement joins TRBV29-1 to TRBJ1-2; no clear D gene. V was cut by 5 bases and J by 8 bases, with 18 bases left in between. CDR3 length: 13 amino acids. Germline V gives CDR1 SQVTM, CDR2 ANQGSEA. This CDR3 is CSVQVSPAGGYTF. In nucleotides, the CDR3 is TGCAGCGTTCAGGTCAGCCCCGCGGGGGGCTACACCTTC. Complete variable domain (other parts from reference TRBV29-1 and TRBJ1-2): SAVISQKPSRDICQRGTSLTIQCQVDSQVTMMFWYRQQPGQSLTLIATANQGSEATYESGFVIDKFPISRPNLTFSTLTVSNMSPEDSSIYLCSVQVSPAGGYTFGSGTRLTVV.

V gene TRBV6-5 combines with J gene TRBJ1-1; no clear D. The V gene lost 8 bases and the J gene lost 1 base, with 11 bases spanning the gap. CDR1 and CDR2 from the germline V gene are MNHEY and SVGAGI. The CDR3 sequence is 13 residues long. This CDR3 is CASRRPQNTEAFF. The CDR3 DNA reads as TGTGCCAGCCGGCGGCCACAGAACACTGAAGCTTTCTTT.

The chain is built from TRBV28 and TRBJ1-1; no reliable D call. This CDR3 spans 11 amino acids. Trimming stripped 3 bases from V and 3 bases from J, with 2 bases between. In germline, CDR1 is MDHEN, CDR2 SYDVKM. CDR3 sequence: CASSLYTEAFF. The CDR3, as DNA: TGTGCCAGCAGTTTGTACACTGAAGCTTTCTTT.

The chain uses TRBV27 and TRBJ1-2; TRBD1 matches at 8 bases. The V gene end was trimmed by 8 bases and the J gene end by 4 bases; junction bases not matched to a gene: 9. Per germline, CDR1 MNHEY and CDR2 SMNVEV (reference sequence). The CDR3 totals 14 residues. The CDR3 sequence: CASHRRGPGYGYTF. The CDR3 DNA sequence: TGTGCCAGCCATCGCAGGGGGCCTGGCTATGGCTACACCTTC.

The rearrangement uses TRBV7-9 and TRBJ1-2; TRBD1 agrees at 7 bases. Germline V lookup: CDR1 SEHNR, CDR2 FQNEAQ (reference sequence). V lost 4 bases to trimming and J lost 2 bases; unmatched junction nucleotides: 10. The CDR3 consists of 16 residues. DNA for the CDR3: TGTGCCAGCAGCTCAACAAGGAGGGACAGCAACTATGGCTACACCTTC. This codes for CASSSTRRDSNYGYTF.

V usage is TRBV7-8 and J usage is TRBJ2-1, with no clear D. The CDR3 is made up of 13 amino acids. CDR1 and CDR2 from the germline V gene are SGHVS and FQNEAQ. V was clipped by 1 base and J by 8 bases, with 9 bases between them. CDR3 sequence (DNA): TGTGCCAGCAGCTTAGATAGGGCGCATGAGCAGTTCTTC. Protein sequence: CASSLDRAHEQFF.

The chain has TRBV11-2 and TRBJ2-1, with D possibly matching TRBD2 (6 bases). V lost 5 bases and J lost 4, with 21 bases in between. The CDR3 is made up of 17 amino acids. Germline CDR1 and CDR2: SGHAT and FQNNGV. This chain's CDR3 is CASSRTFGGGGYNEQFF. The CDR3, as DNA: TGTGCCAGCAGCCGTACATTCGGAGGTGGGGGGTACAATGAGCAGTTCTTC.

This chain links TRBV7-2 with TRBJ2-4; D uncertain. Germline V gene sequence: CDR1 SGHTA, CDR2 FQGNSA. The length of the CDR3 is 13 residues. Trimming stripped 6 bases from V and 0 bases from J, with 6 bases between. The CDR3 region is CASRGLAKNIQYF. DNA of the CDR3: TGTGCCAGCAGGGGTTTAGCCAAAAACATTCAGTACTTC.

Here the CDR3 reads CASSQGQYQETQYF. CDR3 coding DNA: TGTGCCAGCAGCCAGGGACAATACCAAGAGACCCAGTACTTC. The rearrangement joins TRBV4-2 to TRBJ2-5; possibly TRBD1 for D (6 bases). This CDR3 is 14 amino acids long. Germline CDR1 LGHNA, CDR2 YNFKEQ. Trimming took 3 bases from V and 0 from J, leaving 8 bases between them.

The gene calls are TRBV27 and TRBJ2-2; the match to TRBD2 covers 7 bases. Germline CDR1 reads MNHEY; CDR2 reads SMNVEV (reference sequence). The CDR3 totals 16 residues. V gave up 6 bases and J gave up 3 bases; unmatched junction bases: 10. CDR3 sequence (DNA): TGTGCCAGCAGAGCCCTAGCGGACGGGGACACCGGGGAGCTGTTTTTT. Translating it yields CASRALADGDTGELFF.

The chain couples TRBV30 to TRBJ2-1, with D possibly matching TRBD2 (5 bases). Germline CDR1 GTSNPN, CDR2 SVGIG (reference sequence). Trimming removed 1 base from V and 5 bases from J, with 9 bases in between. CDR3 length: 13 amino acids. CDR3 bases: TGTGCCTGGAGTGCCACTAGAAACAATGAGCAGTTCTTC. This encodes CAWSATRNNEQFF.

This chain uses TRBV12-3 or TRBV12-4 with TRBJ1-1; weak D call: TRBD1 (5 bases). Trimming removed 7 bases at V and 3 bases at J, with 12 bases between. This CDR3 spans 13 amino acids. DNA of the CDR3: TGTGCCAGCACCCTGCGGGGGGACACTGAAGCTTTCTTT. Residues: CASTLRGDTEAFF.

In nucleotides, the CDR3 is TGTGCCAGCAACCTGGGGGGACGCCGCACAGATACGCAGTATTTT. As protein: CASNLGGRRTDTQYF. This chain connects TRBV7-2 to TRBJ2-3, with D tentatively TRBD2 (6 bases). The germline gives CDR1 SGHTA, CDR2 FQGNSA. This CDR3 has 15 amino acids. The V end was cut by 7 bases, the J end by 1 base, with 15 bases between.

Only one count was recorded for this clone. The V call is TRBV6-6, the J call TRBJ2-7; D gene uncertain. V lost 5 bases and J 6 bases, leaving 8 bases between the germline ends. From germline, CDR1 is MNHNY and CDR2 SVGAGI (reference sequence). The CDR3 runs 11 residues. The CDR3 here is CASSERSEQYF. CDR3 DNA sequence: TGTGCCAGCAGTGAGAGGTCCGAGCAGTACTTC.

The CDR3 reads CASSLAGVNYGYTF. The DNA for the CDR3 is TGTGCCAGCAGTTTAGCAGGGGTCAACTATGGCTACACCTTC. This chain connects TRBV27 to TRBJ1-2; tentative D call: TRBD1 (6 bases). The V end lost 2 bases, the J end lost 2 bases, and 9 bases lay between the germline ends. From germline, CDR1 is MNHEY and CDR2 SMNVEV (reference sequence). CDR3 length: 14 amino acids.

The genes are TRBV28 and TRBJ2-7, with a tentative D call TRBD2 (7 bases). V was trimmed by 8 bases and J by 0 bases, leaving 17 bases between them. The germline V gene encodes CDR1 MDHEN and CDR2 SYDVKM. The CDR3 is made up of 15 amino acids. Here the CDR3 reads CASGAWGGSSYEQYF. The CDR3 bases are TGTGCCAGCGGTGCGTGGGGGGGCAGCTCCTACGAGCAGTACTTC.

This rearrangement joins TRBV5-1 to TRBJ2-7; the match to TRBD2 covers 10 bases. The CDR3 sequence is 19 residues long. In germline, CDR1 is SGHRS, CDR2 YFSETQ. V lost 1 base to trimming and J lost 0 bases; unmatched junction nucleotides: 13. CDR3 region: CASSLRIRSSGSSSYEQYF. The CDR3 bases are TGCGCCAGCAGCTTGCGGATTCGGTCTAGCGGGAGTTCCTCCTACGAGCAGTACTTC.

This clone was detected only once. This rearrangement joins TRBV11-3 to TRBJ2-1; 9 bases align to TRBD2. The CDR3 covers 16 residues. V lost 5 bases, J lost 7 bases, and 12 bases stayed unmatched. The V gene's germline CDR1 is SGHNT and CDR2 YENEEA. In DNA form, the CDR3 reads TGTGCCAGCAGCCAGAGGGGCGCGGGAGGGAAGAATGAGCAGTTCTTC. It yields the protein CASSQRGAGGKNEQFF. Looking up the rest from reference TRBV11-3 and TRBJ2-1 gives the full variable domain: EAGVVQSPRYKIIEKKQPVAFWCNPISGHNTLYWYLQNLGQGPELLIRYENEEAVDDSQLPKDRFSAERLKGVDSTLKIQPAELGDSAVYLCASSQRGAGGKNEQFFGPGTRLTVL.

The chain is built from TRBV5-1 and TRBJ1-2; D remains ambiguous. The CDR3 contains 13 residues. Germline V gene lookup returns CDR1 SGHRS and CDR2 YFSETQ. Between the trimmed V and J ends, which lost 1 base and 5 bases, there was a span of 9 bases. CDR3 DNA: TGCGCCAGCAGCTTGTACACCCAATATGGCTACACCTTC. Amino acids: CASSLYTQYGYTF.

The V call is TRBV15, the J call TRBJ2-2; D ambiguous. From germline, CDR1 is LNHNV and CDR2 YYDKDF (reference sequence). The CDR3 is made up of 14 amino acids. Between the trimmed V and J ends, which lost 0 bases and 4 bases, there was a span of 6 bases. CDR3: CATSRDRGTGELFF. DNA of the CDR3: TGTGCCACCAGCAGAGATCGAGGCACCGGGGAGCTGTTTTTT.

The chain links TRBV19 to TRBJ1-6, with D unclear. This CDR3 has 13 residues. The germline V and J ends were trimmed by 2 bases and 7 bases, with 6 bases remaining between them. The germline V gene has CDR1 LNHDA and CDR2 SQIVND (reference sequence). The CDR3: CASSIQANSPLHF. The DNA of the CDR3 is TGTGCCAGTAGTATACAGGCGAATTCACCCCTCCACTTT.

This chain uses TRBV25-1 with TRBJ2-1; TRBD2 is a possible D gene (6 bases). Germline CDR1 MGHDK, CDR2 SYGVNS. V gave up 3 bases and J gave up 5 bases, with 14 bases separating them. The CDR3 has 15 amino acids. CDR3 DNA sequence: TGTGCCAGCAGTGACTCCAAGCGGGCCGACAATGAGCAGTTCTTC. It codes for CASSDSKRADNEQFF. Filled out from reference TRBV25-1 and TRBJ2-1, the complete variable domain reads EADIYQTPRYLVIGTGKKITLECSQTMGHDKMYWYQQDPGMELHLIHYSYGVNSTEKGDLSSESTVSRIRTEHFPLTLESARPSHTSQYLCASSDSKRADNEQFFGPGTRLTVL.

The gene calls are TRBV19 and TRBJ2-1; either TRBD1 or TRBD2 may fit D (5 bases each). Germline V CDR1 and CDR2: LNHDA, SQIVND (reference sequence). The ends were cut back, 9 bases at V and 2 bases at J, with 8 bases in the middle. There are 12 residues in the CDR3. The DNA for the CDR3 is TGTGCCAGCCGGGGCACCTACAATGAGCAGTTCTTC. Its translation is CASRGTYNEQFF. Full variable domain (outside the CDR3, taken from reference TRBV19 and TRBJ2-1): DGGITQSPKYLFRKEGQNVTLSCEQNLNHDAMYWYRQDPGQGLRLIYYSQIVNDFQKGDIAEGYSVSREKKESFPLTVTSAQKNPTAFYLCASRGTYNEQFFGPGTRLTVL.

The chain joins TRBV16 to TRBJ1-2; a possible D gene is TRBD1 (6 bases). V gave up 4 bases and J gave up 4 bases, with 13 bases separating them. The CDR3 is 14 amino acids. Germline CDR1 and CDR2: KGHSY and FQNENV. Here the CDR3 DNA reads TGTGCCAGCAGCCCTGGGGGGGCAGGCTATGGCTACACCTTC. This sequence encodes CASSPGGAGYGYTF.

The rearrangement joins TRBV28 to TRBJ1-3, with 7 bases lining up with TRBD1. The trim removed 4 bases at V and 0 bases at J, leaving 6 bases unmatched. The CDR3 spans 16 residues. The germline V gene encodes CDR1 MDHEN and CDR2 SYDVKM. This chain's CDR3 is CASSSYRGSSGNTIYF. The CDR3 DNA reads as TGTGCCAGCAGTTCCTACAGGGGCTCCTCTGGAAACACCATATATTTT.

The CDR3 sequence: CASSLYSSGYEQYF. For the CDR3, the DNA is TGTGCCAGCAGCCTATATTCTAGCGGCTACGAGCAGTACTTC. The chain combines TRBV3-1 (or the pseudogene TRBV3-2) with TRBJ2-7, with 7 nucleotides matching TRBD2. Losses at the gene ends were 4 bases for V and 3 bases for J; bases not matched to a gene: 6. Germline values: CDR1 LGHDT, CDR2 YNNKEL (reference sequence). The length of the CDR3 is 14 residues.

The J gene is TRBJ2-6, the V gene TRBV6-1; the match to TRBD1 covers 9 bases. Trimming removed 4 bases from V and 3 bases from J; junction bases left unmatched: 7. Germline values: CDR1 MNHNS, CDR2 SASEGT. The CDR3 sequence is 17 residues long. This CDR3 reads CASSGGQGLVGANVLTF. The DNA of the CDR3 is TGTGCCAGCAGTGGGGGACAGGGCTTGGTTGGGGCCAACGTCCTGACTTTC.